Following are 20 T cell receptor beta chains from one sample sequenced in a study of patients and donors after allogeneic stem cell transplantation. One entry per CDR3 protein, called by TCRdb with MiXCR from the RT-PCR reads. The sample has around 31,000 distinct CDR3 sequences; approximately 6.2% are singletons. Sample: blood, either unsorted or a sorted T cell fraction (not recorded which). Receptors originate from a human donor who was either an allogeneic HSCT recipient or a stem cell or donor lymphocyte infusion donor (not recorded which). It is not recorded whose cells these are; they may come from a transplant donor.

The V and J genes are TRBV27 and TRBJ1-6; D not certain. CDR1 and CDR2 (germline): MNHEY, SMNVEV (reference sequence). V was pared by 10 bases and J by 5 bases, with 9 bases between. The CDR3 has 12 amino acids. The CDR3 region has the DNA TGTGCCACCGGACGGAATAATTCACCCCTCCACTTT. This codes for CATGRNNSPLHF.

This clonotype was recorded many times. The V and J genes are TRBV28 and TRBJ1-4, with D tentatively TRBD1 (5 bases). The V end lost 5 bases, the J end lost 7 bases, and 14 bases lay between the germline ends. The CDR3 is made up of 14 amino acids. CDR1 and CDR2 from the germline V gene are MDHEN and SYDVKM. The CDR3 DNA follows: TGTGCCAGCAGTCTTCAGGGATATCGTGAAAAACTGTTTTTT. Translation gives CASSLQGYREKLFF.

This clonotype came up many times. The CDR3 DNA reads as TGTGCCAGCAGTCACTGGGTTGAGGACACTGAAGCTTTCTTT. Its protein product is CASSHWVEDTEAFF. The chain employs TRBV12-3 or TRBV12-4 and TRBJ1-1; D uncertain. The germline V and J ends were trimmed by 5 bases and 3 bases, with 13 bases remaining between them. The CDR3 runs to 14 residues.

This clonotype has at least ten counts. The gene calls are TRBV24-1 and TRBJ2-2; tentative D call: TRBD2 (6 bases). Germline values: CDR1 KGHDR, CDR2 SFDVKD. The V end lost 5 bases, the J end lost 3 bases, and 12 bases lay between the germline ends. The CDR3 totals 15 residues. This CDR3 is CATSGRDFYTGELFF. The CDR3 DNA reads TGTGCCACCAGTGGCCGGGACTTTTACACCGGGGAGCTGTTTTTT.

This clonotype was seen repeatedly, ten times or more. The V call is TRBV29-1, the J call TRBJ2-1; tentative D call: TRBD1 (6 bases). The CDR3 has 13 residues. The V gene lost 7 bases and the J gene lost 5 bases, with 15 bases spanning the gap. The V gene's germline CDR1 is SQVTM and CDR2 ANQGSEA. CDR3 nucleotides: TGCAGCGCCGCAAGGACAGTCAACAATGAGCAGTTCTTC. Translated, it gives CSAARTVNNEQFF.

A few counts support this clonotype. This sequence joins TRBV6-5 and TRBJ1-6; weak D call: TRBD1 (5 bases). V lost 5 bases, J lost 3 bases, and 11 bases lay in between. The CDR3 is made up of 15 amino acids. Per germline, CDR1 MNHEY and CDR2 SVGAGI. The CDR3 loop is CASSTTDFYNSPLHF. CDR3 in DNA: TGTGCCAGCAGTACGACAGATTTCTATAATTCACCCCTCCACTTT.

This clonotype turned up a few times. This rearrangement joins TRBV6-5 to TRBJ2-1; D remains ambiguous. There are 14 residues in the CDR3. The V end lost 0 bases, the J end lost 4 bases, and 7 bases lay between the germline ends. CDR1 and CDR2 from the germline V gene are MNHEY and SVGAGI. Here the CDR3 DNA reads TGTGCCAGCAGTTACTCGACGGGTTACAATGAGCAGTTCTTC. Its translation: CASSYSTGYNEQFF.

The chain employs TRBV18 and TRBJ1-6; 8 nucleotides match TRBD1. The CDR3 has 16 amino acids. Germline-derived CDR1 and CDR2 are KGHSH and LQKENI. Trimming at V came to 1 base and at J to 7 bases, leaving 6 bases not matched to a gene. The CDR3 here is CASSPLSRQGNSPLHF. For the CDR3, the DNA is TGTGCCAGCTCACCACTCTCACGACAGGGGAATTCACCCCTCCACTTT.

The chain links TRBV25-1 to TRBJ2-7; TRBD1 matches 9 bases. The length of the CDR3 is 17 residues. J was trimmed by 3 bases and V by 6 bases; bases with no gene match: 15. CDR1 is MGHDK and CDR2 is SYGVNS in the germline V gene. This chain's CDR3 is CASSPPRTGGGHYEQYF. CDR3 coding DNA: TGTGCCAGCAGCCCCCCACGTACAGGGGGCGGGCACTACGAGCAGTACTTC.

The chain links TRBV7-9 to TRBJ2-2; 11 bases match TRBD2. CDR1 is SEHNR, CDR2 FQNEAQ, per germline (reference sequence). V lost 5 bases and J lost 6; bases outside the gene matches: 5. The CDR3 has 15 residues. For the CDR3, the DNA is TGTGCCAGCAGCCTAGGGACTAGCGGTGCCGGGGAGCTGTTTTTT. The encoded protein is CASSLGTSGAGELFF.

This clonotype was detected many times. The CDR3 DNA reads TGTGCCAGCAGTCCAGGTGCGACGGAGTGGGAGAATGAGCAGTTCTTC. It encodes CASSPGATEWENEQFF. The gene calls are TRBV6-5 and TRBJ2-1, with D maybe TRBD2 (5 bases). V was pared by 5 bases and J by 7 bases, with 21 bases between. Per germline, CDR1 MNHEY and CDR2 SVGAGI. This CDR3 spans 16 amino acids.

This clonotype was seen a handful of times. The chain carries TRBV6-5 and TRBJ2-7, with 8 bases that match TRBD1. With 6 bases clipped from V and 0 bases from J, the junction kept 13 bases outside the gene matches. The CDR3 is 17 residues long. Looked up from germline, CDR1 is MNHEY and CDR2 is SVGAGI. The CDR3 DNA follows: TGTGCCAGCAGCAGGGGATCGACAGGGGTTATCTCCTACGAGCAGTACTTC. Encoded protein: CASSRGSTGVISYEQYF.

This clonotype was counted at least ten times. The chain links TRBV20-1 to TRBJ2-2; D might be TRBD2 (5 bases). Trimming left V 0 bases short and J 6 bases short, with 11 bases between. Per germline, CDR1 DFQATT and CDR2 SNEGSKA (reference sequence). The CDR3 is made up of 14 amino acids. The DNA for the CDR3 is TGCAGTGCTAGAGAGCCCCTCGGGGCCGGGGAGCTGTTTTTT. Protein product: CSAREPLGAGELFF.

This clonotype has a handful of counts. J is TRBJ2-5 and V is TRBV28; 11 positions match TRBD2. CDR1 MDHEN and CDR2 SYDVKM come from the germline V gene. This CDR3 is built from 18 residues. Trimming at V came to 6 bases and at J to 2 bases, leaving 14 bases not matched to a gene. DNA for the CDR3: TGTGCCAGCAGCGTGACCGGGACTAGCGGAATAATACAAGAGACCCAGTACTTC. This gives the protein CASSVTGTSGIIQETQYF.

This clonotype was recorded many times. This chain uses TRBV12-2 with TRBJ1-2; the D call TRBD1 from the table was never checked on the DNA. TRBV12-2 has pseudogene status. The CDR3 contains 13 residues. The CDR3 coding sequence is TGTGCAAGTCGACCCGGGACAGAGTATGGCTACACCTTC. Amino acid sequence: CASRPGTEYGYTF.

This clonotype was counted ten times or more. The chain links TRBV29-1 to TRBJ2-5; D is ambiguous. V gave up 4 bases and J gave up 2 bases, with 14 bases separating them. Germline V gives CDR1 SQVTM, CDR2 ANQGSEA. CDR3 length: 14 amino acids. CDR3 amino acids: CSVVVRWKQETQYF. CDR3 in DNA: TGCAGCGTTGTGGTTAGGTGGAAACAAGAGACCCAGTACTTC.

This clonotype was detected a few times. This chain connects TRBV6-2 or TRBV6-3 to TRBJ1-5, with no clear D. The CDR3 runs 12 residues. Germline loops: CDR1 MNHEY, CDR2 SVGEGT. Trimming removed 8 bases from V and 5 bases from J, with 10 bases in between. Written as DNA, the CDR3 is TGTGCCAGCCGGGCTCCGGATCAGCCCCAGCATTTT. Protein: CASRAPDQPQHF.

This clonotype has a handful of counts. CDR3 bases: TGTGCCAGCAGTGACGTGGGGACTTTAGTACACAATGAGCAGTTCTTC. As protein: CASSDVGTLVHNEQFF. The chain couples TRBV2 to TRBJ2-1; D is perhaps TRBD2 (6 bases). Germline-derived CDR1 and CDR2 are SNHLY and FYNNEI. Trimming took 3 bases from V and 5 from J, leaving 17 bases between them. CDR3 size: 16 residues.

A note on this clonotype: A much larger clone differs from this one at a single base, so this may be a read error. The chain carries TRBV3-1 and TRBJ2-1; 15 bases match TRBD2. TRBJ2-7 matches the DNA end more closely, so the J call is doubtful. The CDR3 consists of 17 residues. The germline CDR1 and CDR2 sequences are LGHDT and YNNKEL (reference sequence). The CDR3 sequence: CASSRLGLAGGKNEQYF. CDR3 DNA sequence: TGTGCCAGCAGCCGGTTGGGACTAGCGGGAGGTAAGAATGAGCAGTACTTC.

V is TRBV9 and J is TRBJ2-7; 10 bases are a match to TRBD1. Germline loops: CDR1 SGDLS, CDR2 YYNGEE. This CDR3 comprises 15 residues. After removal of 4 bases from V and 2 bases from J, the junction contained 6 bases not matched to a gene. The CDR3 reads CASSYRQGATYEQYF. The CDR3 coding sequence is TGTGCCAGCAGCTACAGACAGGGGGCCACCTACGAGCAGTACTTC.